The rows below give T cell receptor beta chains drawn from one sample of a study of blood T cell repertoires in COVID-19. Sequencing used immunoSEQ multiplex PCR; TCRdb keeps in-frame clones, though not all of them. The top ten clones hold roughly 2% of a sample with about 160,000 clones, 75% to 90% of them seen once. Source material: peripheral blood. The receptors were gathered from a man aged 65 to 85 with acute or convalescent COVID-19. Both conserved end residues are part of each CDR3. A D gene is named only where the DNA matches it firmly. Not every row has a clone size; where given, it reads once, few, many or a size class.

length,V,size,J,D,DNA,CDR3
13,TRBV28,NA,TRBJ1-5,NA,TGTGCCAGCGAGAAGGGGGTGGGTCAGCCCCAGCATTTT,CASEKGVGQPQHF
15,TRBV5-1,NA,TRBJ1-2,NA,TGCGCCAGCAGCTTGGTAACAGGAATTAACTATGGCTACACCTTC,CASSLVTGINYGYTF
15,TRBV7-3,NA,TRBJ2-1,NA,TGTGCCAGCAGCTTAAATTTTCCTGCAGATGGTGAGCAGTTCTTC,CASSLNFPADGEQFF
14,TRBV27,NA,TRBJ2-7,TRBD2,TGTGCCAGCAGTTTATTGGGACTAGCTCACGAGCAGTACTTC,CASSLLGLAHEQYF
18,TRBV24-1,NA,TRBJ2-5,NA,TGTGCCACCAGTGATTTGGGATCGTCGGGGGAGCTTGGCGAGACCCAGTACTTC,CATSDLGSSGELGETQYF
17,TRBV9,NA,TRBJ2-6,TRBD1,TGTGCCAGCAGCGTAGAGCCAGGGGGCGCTGGGGCCAACGTCCTGACTTTC,CASSVEPGGAGANVLTF
14,TRBV7-8,few,TRBJ2-7,NA,TGTGCCAGCAGCTTATCGAGACAGGCGGGCGAGCAGTACTTC,CASSLSRQAGEQYF
15,TRBV6-6,NA,TRBJ2-1,TRBD2,TGTGCCAGCAGTTTAGCGGGGGGGACCCACAATGAGCAGTTCTTC,CASSLAGGTHNEQFF
16,TRBV9,few,TRBJ2-3,TRBD2,TGTGCCAGCAGCGGTGGGACTAGCGGCCTCACAGATACGCAGTATTTT,CASSGGTSGLTDTQYF
16,TRBV11-2,NA,TRBJ2-5,NA,TGTGCCAGCAGCTTAGTATTCTCCGGGGTCGGGGAGACCCAGTACTTC,CASSLVFSGVGETQYF
16,TRBV3-1/TRBV3-2,NA,TRBJ2-1,TRBD2,TGTGCCAGCAGCGTACGACTAGCGGGGGAATACAATGAGCAGTTCTTC,CASSVRLAGEYNEQFF
15,TRBV4-2,NA,TRBJ2-1,NA,TGTGCCAGCAGCCAACGGGCGGGGACTTTAAATGAGCAGTTCTTC,CASSQRAGTLNEQFF
14,TRBV19,once,TRBJ1-1,TRBD1,TGTGCCAGTAGTATCCAGGGGGCCGGCACTGAAGCTTTCTTT,CASSIQGAGTEAFF
15,TRBV5-1,NA,TRBJ1-1,NA,TGCGCCAGCAGCTTGGTGGTCGGGAAGAACACTGAAGCTTTCTTT,CASSLVVGKNTEAFF
16,TRBV7-2,NA,TRBJ2-7,TRBD2,TGTGCCAGCAGCTTCTGGTTAGGCGGGGGTTCCTACGAGCAGTACTTC,CASSFWLGGGSYEQYF
13,TRBV29-1,NA,TRBJ2-2,TRBD2,TGCAGCGCCCGTGGGGCTAGCGGGAGCCAGCTGTTTTTT,CSARGASGSQLFF
17,TRBV29-1,once,TRBJ2-1,TRBD1,TGCAGCGTTCGGGGACAGGGAGGCTCTCGTTCCTACAATGAGCAGTTCTTC,CSVRGQGGSRSYNEQFF
14,TRBV7-2,NA,TRBJ2-5,TRBD1,TGTGCCAGCAGCTTCGGGACAGGGCAAGAGACCCAGTACTTC,CASSFGTGQETQYF
15,TRBV19,NA,TRBJ2-5,TRBD1,TGTGCCAGTAGTGCAACAGGGGGTAGGGGAGAGACCCAGTACTTC,CASSATGGRGETQYF
15,TRBV4-2,NA,TRBJ1-1,TRBD1,TGTGCCAGCAGCCGCCCCGAGGGACAGTTCAATCAAGCTTTCTTT,CASSRPEGQFNQAFF
14,TRBV5-1,NA,TRBJ1-6,NA,TGCGCCAGCAACCCCGGGGACTATAATTCACCCCTCCACTTT,CASNPGDYNSPLHF
14,TRBV18,NA,TRBJ1-2,TRBD1,TGTGCCAGCTCACCGGACAGGGGGAACTATGGCTACACCTTC,CASSPDRGNYGYTF
13,TRBV5-6,many,TRBJ2-1,NA,TGTGCCAGCAGCAAGGGAGGAAGTGGGAGGCCGTTCTTC,CASSKGGSGRPFF
12,TRBV3-1/TRBV3-2,NA,TRBJ1-2,NA,TGTGCCAGCAGCCAACGGTTCGGAGACTACACCTTC,CASSQRFGDYTF
17,TRBV18,NA,TRBJ1-4,NA,TGTGCCAGCTCACCAGATCTGTCGGCGGCGGCGAATGAAAAACTGTTTTTT,CASSPDLSAAANEKLFF
16,TRBV19,NA,TRBJ1-4,NA,TGTGCCAGTAGCCAGGACAGCAGGGTGAATGGAGAAAAACTGTTTTTT,CASSQDSRVNGEKLFF
15,TRBV18,NA,TRBJ2-5,NA,TGTGCCAGCTCACCCCCTTCGGGGGGCATAAAGACCCAGTACTTC,CASSPPSGGIKTQYF
14,TRBV18,NA,TRBJ2-7,TRBD1,TGTGCCAGCTCACCACCGGGACAGAGCTACGAGCAGTACTTC,CASSPPGQSYEQYF
15,TRBV10-2,once,TRBJ2-3,TRBD1,TGCGCCAGCAGACCTACAGGGGAGCGCACAGATACGCAGTATTTT,CASRPTGERTDTQYF
13,TRBV19,once,TRBJ2-1,TRBD2,TGTGCCAGTAGTGGACTAGCGGGAGTTGAGCAGTTCTTC,CASSGLAGVEQFF
14,TRBV6-1,NA,TRBJ1-1,TRBD1,TGTGCCAGCAGTGACGACAGGGTGAACACTGAAGCTTTCTTT,CASSDDRVNTEAFF
15,TRBV27,once,TRBJ2-3,TRBD1,TGTGCCAGCAGTCCAGACAGGGGAGCCGCAGATACGCAGTATTTT,CASSPDRGAADTQYF
14,TRBV6-1,once,TRBJ1-6,TRBD1,TGTGCCAGCAGTGAGGGACAGGGAAATTCACCCCTCCACTTT,CASSEGQGNSPLHF
15,TRBV9,NA,TRBJ1-3,NA,TGTGCCAGCAGCGTATCGGGGGGCTATGGAAACACCATATATTTT,CASSVSGGYGNTIYF
17,TRBV5-1,once,TRBJ1-3,TRBD1,TGCGCCAGCAGCAAGACAGGGGGGCCCCTCTCTGGAAACACCATATATTTT,CASSKTGGPLSGNTIYF
16,TRBV3-1/TRBV3-2,NA,TRBJ2-3,NA,TGTGCCAGCAGCCAAGATGCTGAGAGCCCAGGGGATACGCAGTATTTT,CASSQDAESPGDTQYF
16,TRBV24-1,few,TRBJ2-2,TRBD1,TGTGCCACCAGTGATGCCCGGACAGGTATAGCCGGGGAGCTGTTTTTT,CATSDARTGIAGELFF
13,TRBV3-1/TRBV3-2,NA,TRBJ1-1,NA,TGTGCCAGCAGCCGAGAGGGGCCTTCTGAAGCTTTCTTT,CASSREGPSEAFF
14,TRBV11-1,NA,TRBJ1-1,NA,TGTGCCAGCAGCTCGTTCGTTCGGAACACTGAAGCTTTCTTT,CASSSFVRNTEAFF
21,TRBV9,NA,TRBJ1-1,NA,TGTGCCAGCAGCGTAGAATACGGGGGAGGGGAAATCGGGAGGATGAACACTGAAGCTTTCTTT,CASSVEYGGGEIGRMNTEAFF
15,TRBV4-2,many,TRBJ1-6,NA,TGTGCCAGCAGCCAAGATCGGAGGGACGGGTCACCCCTCCACTTT,CASSQDRRDGSPLHF
13,TRBV5-1,NA,TRBJ1-2,NA,TGCGCCAGCAGCTCCGGCGGGGGATATGGCTACACCTTC,CASSSGGGYGYTF
15,TRBV7-9,NA,TRBJ1-2,TRBD1,TGTGCCAGCAGCTTGGCGGGACAGCAAGGAGGTGGCTACACCTTC,CASSLAGQQGGGYTF
15,TRBV19,NA,TRBJ1-2,TRBD1,TGTGCCAGTAGTCCCGGGACAGGACTTGTCTATGGCTACACCTTC,CASSPGTGLVYGYTF
16,TRBV7-9,NA,TRBJ2-3,TRBD1,TGTGCCAGCAGCCCACAGGGGGTATCTAGCACAGATACGCAGTATTTT,CASSPQGVSSTDTQYF
18,TRBV6-1,NA,TRBJ1-6,TRBD1,TGTGCCAGCAGTGCCCGACTGGGACAGGGGGAATCTGTGTCACCCCTCCACTTT,CASSARLGQGESVSPLHF
18,TRBV18,NA,TRBJ1-1,NA,TGTGCCAGCTCACCAGTATCGGGGGGCGCTGGTCGGGGCACTGAAGCTTTCTTT,CASSPVSGGAGRGTEAFF
13,TRBV30,NA,TRBJ1-6,NA,TGTGCCTGGACCCCGACAGGTCCTTCACCCCTCCACTTT,CAWTPTGPSPLHF
16,TRBV7-3,NA,TRBJ2-3,TRBD1,TGTGCCAGCAGCTTCTTGGGACAGGGGGCCGGAGATACGCAGTATTTT,CASSFLGQGAGDTQYF
13,TRBV7-9,NA,TRBJ1-5,NA,TGTGCCAGCAGCTTAGAGGGGGTCCAGCCCCAGCATTTT,CASSLEGVQPQHF
18,TRBV12-2,NA,TRBJ2-7,NA,TGTGCAAGTCGCTTAGTCGGTGTTACGGGACAGGGGGTTTGCGAGCAGTACTTC,CASRLVGVTGQGVCEQYF
14,TRBV14,NA,TRBJ2-1,NA,TGTGCCAGCAGCCGAAATCACAGGGCCAATGAGCAGTTCTTC,CASSRNHRANEQFF
16,TRBV5-1,NA,TRBJ2-7,TRBD1,TGCGCCAGCAGCTTTGGCCCGGGACAGGAGACCTACGAGCAGTACTTC,CASSFGPGQETYEQYF
16,TRBV3-1/TRBV3-2,NA,TRBJ2-2,TRBD1,TGTGCCAGCAGCCCGTGGACAGGGGGCGACACCGGGGAGCTGTTTTTT,CASSPWTGGDTGELFF
16,TRBV9,NA,TRBJ2-2,TRBD1,TGTGCCAGCAGCGGCCTTCGACAGGGCCGCACCGGGGAGCTGTTTTTT,CASSGLRQGRTGELFF